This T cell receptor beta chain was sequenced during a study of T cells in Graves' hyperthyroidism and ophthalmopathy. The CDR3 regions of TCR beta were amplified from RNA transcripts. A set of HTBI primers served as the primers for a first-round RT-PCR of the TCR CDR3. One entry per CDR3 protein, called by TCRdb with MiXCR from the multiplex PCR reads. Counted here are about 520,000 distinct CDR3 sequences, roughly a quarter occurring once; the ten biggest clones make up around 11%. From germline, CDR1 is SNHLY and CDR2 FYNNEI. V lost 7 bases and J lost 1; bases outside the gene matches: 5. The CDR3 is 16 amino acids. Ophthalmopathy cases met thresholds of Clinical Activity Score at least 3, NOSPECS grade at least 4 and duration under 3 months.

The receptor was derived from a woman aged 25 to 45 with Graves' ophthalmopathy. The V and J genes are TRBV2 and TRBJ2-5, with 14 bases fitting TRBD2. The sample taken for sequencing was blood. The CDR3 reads CASKRTSGGSQETQYF. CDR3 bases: TGTGCCAGCAAGCGGACTAGCGGGGGGTCCCAAGAGACCCAGTACTTC.